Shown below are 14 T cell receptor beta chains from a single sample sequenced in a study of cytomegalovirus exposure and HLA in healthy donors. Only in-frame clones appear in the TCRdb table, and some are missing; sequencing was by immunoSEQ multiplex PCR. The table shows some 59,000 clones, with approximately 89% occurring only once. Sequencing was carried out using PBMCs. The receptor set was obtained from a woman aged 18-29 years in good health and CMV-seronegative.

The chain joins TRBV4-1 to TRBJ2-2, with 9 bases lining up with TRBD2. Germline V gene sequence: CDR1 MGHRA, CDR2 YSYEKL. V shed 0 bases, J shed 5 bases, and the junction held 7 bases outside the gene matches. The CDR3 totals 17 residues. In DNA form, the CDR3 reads TGCGCCAGCAGCCAAGAGGGGGTAGCGGGAGTGACCGGGGAGCTGTTTTTT. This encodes CASSQEGVAGVTGELFF.

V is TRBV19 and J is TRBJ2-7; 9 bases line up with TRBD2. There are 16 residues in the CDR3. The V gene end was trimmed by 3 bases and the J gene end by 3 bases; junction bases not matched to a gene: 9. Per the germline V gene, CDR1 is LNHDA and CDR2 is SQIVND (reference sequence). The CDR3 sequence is CASSIRGLAAVYEQYF. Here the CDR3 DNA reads TGTGCCAGTAGTATTAGGGGACTAGCTGCCGTCTACGAGCAGTACTTC.

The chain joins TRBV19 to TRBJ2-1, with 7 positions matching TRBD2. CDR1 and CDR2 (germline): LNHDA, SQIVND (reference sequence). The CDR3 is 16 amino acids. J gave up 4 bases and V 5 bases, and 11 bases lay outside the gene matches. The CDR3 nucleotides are TGTGCCAGTAGTCTTACTCTAGCGGCCCTTTACAATGAGCAGTTCTTC. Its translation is CASSLTLAALYNEQFF. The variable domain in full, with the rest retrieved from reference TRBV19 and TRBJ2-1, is DGGITQSPKYLFRKEGQNVTLSCEQNLNHDAMYWYRQDPGQGLRLIYYSQIVNDFQKGDIAEGYSVSREKKESFPLTVTSAQKNPTAFYLCASSLTLAALYNEQFFGPGTRLTVL.

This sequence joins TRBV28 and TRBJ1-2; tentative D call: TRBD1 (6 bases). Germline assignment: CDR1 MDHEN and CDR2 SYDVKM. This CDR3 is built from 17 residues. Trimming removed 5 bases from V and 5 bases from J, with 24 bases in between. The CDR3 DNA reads TGTGCCAGCAGTGGGGGCGTGGGGACGGATATTGGGTATGGCTACACCTTC. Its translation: CASSGGVGTDIGYGYTF.

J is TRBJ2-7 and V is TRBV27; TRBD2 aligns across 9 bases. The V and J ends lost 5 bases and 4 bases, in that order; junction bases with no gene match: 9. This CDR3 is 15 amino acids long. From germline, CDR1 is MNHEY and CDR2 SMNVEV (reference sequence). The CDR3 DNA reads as TGTGCCAGCAGTCCCCATAGCGGGAGAATGTACGAGCAGTACTTC. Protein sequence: CASSPHSGRMYEQYF.

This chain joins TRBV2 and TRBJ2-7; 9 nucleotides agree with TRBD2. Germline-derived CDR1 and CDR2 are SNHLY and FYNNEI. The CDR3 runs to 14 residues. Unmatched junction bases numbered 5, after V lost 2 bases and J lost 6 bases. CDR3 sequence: CASSETSGSLEQYF. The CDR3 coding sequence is TGTGCCAGCAGTGAAACTAGCGGGTCCCTCGAGCAGTACTTC.

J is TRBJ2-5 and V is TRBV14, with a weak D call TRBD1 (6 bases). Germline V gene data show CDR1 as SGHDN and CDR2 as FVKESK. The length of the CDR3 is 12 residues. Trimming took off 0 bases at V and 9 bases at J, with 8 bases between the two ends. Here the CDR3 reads CASSQDWGPQYF. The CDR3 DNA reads TGTGCCAGCAGCCAAGACTGGGGGCCCCAGTACTTC.

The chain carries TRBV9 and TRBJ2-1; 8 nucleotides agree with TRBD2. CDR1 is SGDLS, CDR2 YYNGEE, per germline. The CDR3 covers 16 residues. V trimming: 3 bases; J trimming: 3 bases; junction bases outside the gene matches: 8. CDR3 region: CASSGRGGDDYNEQFF. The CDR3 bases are TGTGCCAGCAGCGGCCGGGGGGGGGATGACTACAATGAGCAGTTCTTC.

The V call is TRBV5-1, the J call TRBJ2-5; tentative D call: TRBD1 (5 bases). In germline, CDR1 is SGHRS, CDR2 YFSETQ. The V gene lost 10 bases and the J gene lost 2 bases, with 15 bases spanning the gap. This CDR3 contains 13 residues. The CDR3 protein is CASGWGQQETQYF. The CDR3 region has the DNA TGCGCCTCGGGTTGGGGCCAACAAGAGACCCAGTACTTC.

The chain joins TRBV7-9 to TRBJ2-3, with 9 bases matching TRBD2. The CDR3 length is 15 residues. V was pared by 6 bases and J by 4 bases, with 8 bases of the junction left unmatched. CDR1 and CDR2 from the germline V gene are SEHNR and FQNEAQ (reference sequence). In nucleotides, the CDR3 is TGTGCCAGCAGGGCGACTAGCGGAGCGTCAGATACGCAGTATTTT. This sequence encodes CASRATSGASDTQYF.

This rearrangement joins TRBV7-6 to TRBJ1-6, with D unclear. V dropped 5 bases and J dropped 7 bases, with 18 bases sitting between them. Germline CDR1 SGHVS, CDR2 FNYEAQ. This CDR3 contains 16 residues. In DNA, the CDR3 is TGTGCCAGCAGCAGTGCCAGCGTCTTCAAGAATTCACCCCTCCACTTT. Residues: CASSSASVFKNSPLHF. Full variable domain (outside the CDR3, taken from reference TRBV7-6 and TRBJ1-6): GAGVSQSPRYKVTKRGQDVALRCDPISGHVSLYWYRQALGQGPEFLTYFNYEAQQDKSGLPNDRFSAERPEGSISTLTIQRTEQRDSAMYRCASSSASVFKNSPLHFGNGTRLTVT.

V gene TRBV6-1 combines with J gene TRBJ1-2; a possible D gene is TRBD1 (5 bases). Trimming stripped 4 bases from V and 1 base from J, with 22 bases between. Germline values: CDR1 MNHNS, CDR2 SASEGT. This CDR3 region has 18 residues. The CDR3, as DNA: TGTGCCAGCAGTGGAGTGGACAACTTGGTCGGAGTTAACTATGGCTACACCTTC. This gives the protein CASSGVDNLVGVNYGYTF.

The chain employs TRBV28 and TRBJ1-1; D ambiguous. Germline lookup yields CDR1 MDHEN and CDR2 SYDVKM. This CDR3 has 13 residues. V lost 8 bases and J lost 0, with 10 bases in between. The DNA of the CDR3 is TGTGCCAGCCATCCAGAACTGAACACTGAAGCTTTCTTT. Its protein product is CASHPELNTEAFF.

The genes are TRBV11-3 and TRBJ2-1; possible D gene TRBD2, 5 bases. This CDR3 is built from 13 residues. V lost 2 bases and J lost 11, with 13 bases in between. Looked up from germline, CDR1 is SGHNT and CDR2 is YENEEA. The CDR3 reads CASSLYRGMKQFF. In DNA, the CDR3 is TGTGCCAGCAGCTTATACCGGGGAATGAAGCAGTTCTTC.